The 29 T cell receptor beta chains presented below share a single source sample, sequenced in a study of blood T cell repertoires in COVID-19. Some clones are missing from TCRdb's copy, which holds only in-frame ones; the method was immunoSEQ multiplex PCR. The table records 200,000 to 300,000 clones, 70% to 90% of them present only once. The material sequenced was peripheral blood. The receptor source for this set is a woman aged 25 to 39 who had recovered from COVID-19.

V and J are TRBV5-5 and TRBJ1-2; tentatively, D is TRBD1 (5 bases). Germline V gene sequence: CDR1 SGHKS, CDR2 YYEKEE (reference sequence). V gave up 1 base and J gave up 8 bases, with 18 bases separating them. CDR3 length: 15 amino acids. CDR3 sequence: CASSLIFDSARGYTF. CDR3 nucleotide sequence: TGTGCCAGCAGCTTGATTTTCGACAGTGCTAGAGGCTACACCTTC.

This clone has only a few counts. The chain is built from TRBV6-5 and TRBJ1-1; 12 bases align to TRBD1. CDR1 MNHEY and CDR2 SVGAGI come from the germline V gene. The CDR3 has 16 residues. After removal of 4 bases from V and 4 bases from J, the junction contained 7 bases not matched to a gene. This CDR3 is CASSFRDRGPPTEAFF. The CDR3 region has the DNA TGTGCCAGCAGTTTTCGGGACAGGGGGCCCCCCACTGAAGCTTTCTTT.

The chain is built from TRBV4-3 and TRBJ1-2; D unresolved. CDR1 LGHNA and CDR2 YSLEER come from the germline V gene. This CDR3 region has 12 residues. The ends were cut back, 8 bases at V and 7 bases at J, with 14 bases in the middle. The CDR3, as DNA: TGCGCCAGCTCCGGAGGAGTGGGTGGCTACACCTTC. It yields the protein CASSGGVGGYTF.

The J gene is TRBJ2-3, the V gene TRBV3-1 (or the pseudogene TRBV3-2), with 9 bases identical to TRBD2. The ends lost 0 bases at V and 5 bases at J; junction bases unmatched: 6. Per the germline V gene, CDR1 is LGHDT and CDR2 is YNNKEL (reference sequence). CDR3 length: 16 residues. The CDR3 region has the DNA TGTGCCAGCAGCCAAGATCAGCGGGGGGTGATAGATACGCAGTATTTT. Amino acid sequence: CASSQDQRGVIDTQYF.

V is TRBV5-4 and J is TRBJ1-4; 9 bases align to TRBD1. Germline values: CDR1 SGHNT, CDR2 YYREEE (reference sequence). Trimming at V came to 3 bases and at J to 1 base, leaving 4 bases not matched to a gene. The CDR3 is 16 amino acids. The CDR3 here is CASSSTGGRTNEKLFF. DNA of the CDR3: TGTGCCAGCAGCTCAACAGGGGGCAGAACTAATGAAAAACTGTTTTTT.

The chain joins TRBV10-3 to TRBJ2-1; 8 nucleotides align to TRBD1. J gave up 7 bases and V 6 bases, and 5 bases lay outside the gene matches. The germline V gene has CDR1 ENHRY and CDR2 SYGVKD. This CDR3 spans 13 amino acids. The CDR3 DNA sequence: TGTGCCATCAGGGACAGGGTCCTAAATGAGCAGTTCTTC. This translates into CAIRDRVLNEQFF.

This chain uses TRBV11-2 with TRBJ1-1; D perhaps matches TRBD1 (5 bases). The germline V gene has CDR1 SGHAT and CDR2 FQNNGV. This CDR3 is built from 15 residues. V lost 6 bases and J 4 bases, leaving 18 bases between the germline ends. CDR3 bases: TGTGCCAGCAGAATTTCTCAGGGTCGCGGCACTGAAGCTTTCTTT. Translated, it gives CASRISQGRGTEAFF.

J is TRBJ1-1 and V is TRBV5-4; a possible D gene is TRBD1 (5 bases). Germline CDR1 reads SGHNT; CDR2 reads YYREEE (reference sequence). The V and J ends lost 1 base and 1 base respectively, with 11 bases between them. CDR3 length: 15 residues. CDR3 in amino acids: CASSLRQGTNTEAFF. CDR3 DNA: TGTGCCAGCAGCTTGCGGCAGGGAACGAACACTGAAGCTTTCTTT.

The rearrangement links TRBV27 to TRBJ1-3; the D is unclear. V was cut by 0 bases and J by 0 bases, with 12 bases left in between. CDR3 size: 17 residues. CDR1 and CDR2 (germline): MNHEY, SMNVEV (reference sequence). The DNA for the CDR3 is TGTGCCAGCAGTTTATCCCCCCTAGAGGCCTCTGGAAACACCATATATTTT. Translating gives CASSLSPLEASGNTIYF.

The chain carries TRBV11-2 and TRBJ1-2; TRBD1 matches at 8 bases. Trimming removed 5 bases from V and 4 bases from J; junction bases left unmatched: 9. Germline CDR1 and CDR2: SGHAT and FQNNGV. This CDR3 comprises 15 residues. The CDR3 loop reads CASSLEGTGVYGYTF. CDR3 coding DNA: TGTGCCAGCAGCCTTGAAGGGACAGGCGTCTATGGCTACACCTTC. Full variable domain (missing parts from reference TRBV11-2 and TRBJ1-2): EAGVAQSPRYKIIEKRQSVAFWCNPISGHATLYWYQQILGQGPKLLIQFQNNGVVDDSQLPKDRFSAERLKGVDSTLKIQPAKLEDSAVYLCASSLEGTGVYGYTFGSGTRLTVV.

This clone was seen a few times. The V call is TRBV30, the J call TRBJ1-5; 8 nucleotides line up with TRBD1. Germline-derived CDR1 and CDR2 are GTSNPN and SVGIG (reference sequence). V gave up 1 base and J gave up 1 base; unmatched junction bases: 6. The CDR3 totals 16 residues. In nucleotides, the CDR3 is TGTGCCTGGAGTGCCCGACAGGGGATAAGCAATCAGCCCCAGCATTTT. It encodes CAWSARQGISNQPQHF.

The CDR3 here is CASSLTNQETQYF. The CDR3 DNA reads TGTGCCAGCAGCCTTACAAATCAAGAGACCCAGTACTTC. The chain recombines TRBV11-2 with TRBJ2-5; D is unresolved. V lost 5 bases to trimming and J lost 2 bases, with 9 bases between them. CDR1 is SGHAT, CDR2 FQNNGV, per germline. CDR3 length equals 13 residues.

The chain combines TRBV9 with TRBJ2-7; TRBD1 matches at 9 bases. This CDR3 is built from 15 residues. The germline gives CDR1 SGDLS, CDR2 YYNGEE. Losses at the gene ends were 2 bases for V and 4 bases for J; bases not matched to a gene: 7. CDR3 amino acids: CASSVGTGRQYEQYF. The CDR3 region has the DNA TGTGCCAGCAGCGTCGGGACAGGGAGGCAGTACGAGCAGTACTTC. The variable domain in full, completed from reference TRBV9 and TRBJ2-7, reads DSGVTQTPKHLITATGQRVTLRCSPRSGDLSVYWYQQSLDQGLQFLIQYYNGEERAKGNILERFSAQQFPDLHSELNLSSLELGDSALYFCASSVGTGRQYEQYFGPGTRLTVT.

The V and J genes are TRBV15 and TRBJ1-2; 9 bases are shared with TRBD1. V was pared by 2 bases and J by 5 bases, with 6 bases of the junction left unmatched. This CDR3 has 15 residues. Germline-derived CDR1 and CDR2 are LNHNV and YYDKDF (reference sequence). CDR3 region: CATSRPHGTGYGYTF. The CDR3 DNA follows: TGTGCCACCAGCAGACCCCACGGGACAGGGTATGGCTACACCTTC.

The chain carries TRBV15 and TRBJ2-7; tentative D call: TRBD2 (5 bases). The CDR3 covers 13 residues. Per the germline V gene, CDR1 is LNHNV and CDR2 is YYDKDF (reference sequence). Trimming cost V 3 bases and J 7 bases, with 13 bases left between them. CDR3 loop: CATSRPGTREQYF. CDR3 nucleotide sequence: TGTGCCACCAGCAGGCCGGGAACCAGGGAGCAGTACTTC. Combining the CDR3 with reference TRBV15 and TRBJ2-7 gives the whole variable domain DAMVIQNPRYQVTQFGKPVTLSCSQTLNHNVMYWYQQKSSQAPKLLFHYYDKDFNNEADTPDNFQSRRPNTSFCFLDIRSPGLGDTAMYLCATSRPGTREQYFGPGTRLTVT.

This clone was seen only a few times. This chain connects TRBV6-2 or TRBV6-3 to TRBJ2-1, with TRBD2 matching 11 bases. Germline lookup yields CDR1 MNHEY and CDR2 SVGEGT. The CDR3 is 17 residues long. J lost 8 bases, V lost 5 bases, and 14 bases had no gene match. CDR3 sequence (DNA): TGTGCCAGCAGTCACCCCTTGACTAGCGGGGATATCTATGAGCAGTTCTTC. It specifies CASSHPLTSGDIYEQFF.

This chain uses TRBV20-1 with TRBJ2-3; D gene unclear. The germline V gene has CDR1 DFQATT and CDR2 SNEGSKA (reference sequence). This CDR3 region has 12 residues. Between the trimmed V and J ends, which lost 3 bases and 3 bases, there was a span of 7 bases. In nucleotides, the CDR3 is TGCAGTGCTAGTACAGAGACAGATACGCAGTATTTT. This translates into CSASTETDTQYF.

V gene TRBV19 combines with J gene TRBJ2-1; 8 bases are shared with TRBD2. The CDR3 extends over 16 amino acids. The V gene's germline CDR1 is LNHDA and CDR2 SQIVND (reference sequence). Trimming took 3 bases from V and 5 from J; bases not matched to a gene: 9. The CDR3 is CASSIVRGGNDNEQFF. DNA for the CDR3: TGTGCCAGTAGTATCGTACGGGGGGGGAATGACAATGAGCAGTTCTTC.

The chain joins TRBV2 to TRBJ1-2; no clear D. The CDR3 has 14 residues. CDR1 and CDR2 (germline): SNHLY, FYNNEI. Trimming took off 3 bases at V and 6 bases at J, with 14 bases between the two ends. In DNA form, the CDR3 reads TGTGCCAGCAGTGAGCAGGCCGTAGAGAATGGCTACACCTTC. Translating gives CASSEQAVENGYTF.

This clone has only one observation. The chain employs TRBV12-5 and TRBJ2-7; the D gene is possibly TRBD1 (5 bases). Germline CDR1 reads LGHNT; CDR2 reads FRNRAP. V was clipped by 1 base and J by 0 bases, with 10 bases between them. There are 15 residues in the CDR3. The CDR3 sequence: CASGLGQRSSYEQYF. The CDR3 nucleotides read TGTGCTAGTGGTTTGGGACAGAGGAGCTCCTACGAGCAGTACTTC. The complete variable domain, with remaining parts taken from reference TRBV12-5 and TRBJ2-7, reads DARVTQTPRHKVTEMGQEVTMRCQPILGHNTVFWYRQTMMQGLELLAYFRNRAPLDDSGMPKDRFSAEMPDATLATLKIQPSEPRDSAVYFCASGLGQRSSYEQYFGPGTRLTVT.

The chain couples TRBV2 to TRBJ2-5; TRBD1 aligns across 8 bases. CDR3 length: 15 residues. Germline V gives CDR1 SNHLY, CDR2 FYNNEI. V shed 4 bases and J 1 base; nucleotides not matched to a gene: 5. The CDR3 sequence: CASSVPGTGQETQYF. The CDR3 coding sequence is TGTGCCAGCAGTGTGCCAGGGACAGGCCAAGAGACCCAGTACTTC.

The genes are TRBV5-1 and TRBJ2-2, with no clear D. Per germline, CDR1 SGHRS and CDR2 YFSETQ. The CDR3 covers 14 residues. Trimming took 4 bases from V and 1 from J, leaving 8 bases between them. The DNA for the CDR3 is TGCGCCAGCAGCGAGAGAGGGAACACCGGGGAGCTGTTTTTT. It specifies CASSERGNTGELFF.

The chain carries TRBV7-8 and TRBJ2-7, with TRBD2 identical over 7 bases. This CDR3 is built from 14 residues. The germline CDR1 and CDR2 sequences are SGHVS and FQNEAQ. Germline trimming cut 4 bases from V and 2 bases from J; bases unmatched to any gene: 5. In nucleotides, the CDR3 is TGTGCCAGCAGCTCCCTCCGGGGGGCCTACGAGCAGTACTTC. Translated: CASSSLRGAYEQYF. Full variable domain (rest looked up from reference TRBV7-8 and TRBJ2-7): GAGVSQSPRYKVAKRGQDVALRCDPISGHVSLFWYQQALGQGPEFLTYFQNEAQLDKSGLPSDRFFAERPEGSVSTLKIQRTQQEDSAVYLCASSSLRGAYEQYFGPGTRLTVT.

The CDR3 here is CASSITPGGGYEQYF. CDR3 sequence (DNA): TGTGCCAGTAGTATAACCCCGGGAGGGGGCTACGAGCAGTACTTC. The chain employs TRBV19 and TRBJ2-7; TRBD2 agrees at 8 bases. The CDR3 has 15 residues. Germline lookup yields CDR1 LNHDA and CDR2 SQIVND (reference sequence). J gave up 3 bases and V 2 bases, and 6 bases lay outside the gene matches.

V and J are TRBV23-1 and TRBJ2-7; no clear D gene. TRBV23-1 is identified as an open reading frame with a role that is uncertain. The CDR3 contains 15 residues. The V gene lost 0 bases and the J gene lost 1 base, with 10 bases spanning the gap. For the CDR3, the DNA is TGCGCCAGCAGTCAATCCACCGGAGCATCCTACGAGCAGTACTTC. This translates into CASSQSTGASYEQYF.

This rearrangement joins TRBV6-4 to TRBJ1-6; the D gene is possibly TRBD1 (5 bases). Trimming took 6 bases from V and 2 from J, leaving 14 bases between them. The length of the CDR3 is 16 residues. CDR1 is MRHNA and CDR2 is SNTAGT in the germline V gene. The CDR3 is CASSLRGGTYNSPLHF. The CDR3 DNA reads TGTGCCAGCAGCCTCCGCGGGGGTACCTATAATTCACCCCTCCACTTT.

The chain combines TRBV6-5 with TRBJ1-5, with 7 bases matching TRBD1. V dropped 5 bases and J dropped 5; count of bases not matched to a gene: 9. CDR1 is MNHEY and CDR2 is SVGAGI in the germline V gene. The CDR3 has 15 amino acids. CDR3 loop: CASSTNRGRDQPQHF. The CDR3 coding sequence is TGTGCCAGCAGTACCAACAGGGGTAGGGATCAGCCCCAGCATTTT.

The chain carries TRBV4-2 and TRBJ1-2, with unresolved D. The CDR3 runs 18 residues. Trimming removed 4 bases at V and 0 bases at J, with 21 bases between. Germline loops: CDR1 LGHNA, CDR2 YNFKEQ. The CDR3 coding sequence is TGTGCCAGCAGCCTCGGGGTTAACAGCGAGGGATCTAACTATGGCTACACCTTC. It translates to CASSLGVNSEGSNYGYTF.

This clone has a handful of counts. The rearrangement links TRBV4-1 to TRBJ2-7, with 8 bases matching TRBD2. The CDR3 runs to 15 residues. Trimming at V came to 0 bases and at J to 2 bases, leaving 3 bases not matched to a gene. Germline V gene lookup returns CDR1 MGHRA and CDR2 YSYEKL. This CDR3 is CASSQDAGGPYEQYF. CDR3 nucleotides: TGCGCCAGCAGCCAAGATGCGGGGGGCCCCTACGAGCAGTACTTC.